Sequencing of this T cell receptor (beta chain) was carried out in a study of monozygotic twins with inflammatory bowel disease. From the 5' RACE reads, TCRdb lists one entry per CDR3 protein and no DNA. The sample spans about 210,000 distinct CDR3 sequences; the ten largest clones claim approximately 1.6%. Broader study findings: IBD patients shared fewer clonotypes with other individuals than healthy twins, especially patients with disease activity signs. Extra variability in the repertoires of patients may have come from differing immunosuppressive treatments.

A word on this clonotype: The antigen is unknown.

CDR1 and CDR2 (germline): SGHAT, FQNNGV. The CDR3 extends over 14 amino acids. The rearrangement uses TRBV11-2 and TRBJ2-7. The origin of this receptor is a human donor with ulcerative colitis or Crohn's disease, or a healthy co-twin of an affected twin (not recorded which). The sequenced sample consisted of blood. The chain's CDR3 is CASSLAPRTYEQYF.